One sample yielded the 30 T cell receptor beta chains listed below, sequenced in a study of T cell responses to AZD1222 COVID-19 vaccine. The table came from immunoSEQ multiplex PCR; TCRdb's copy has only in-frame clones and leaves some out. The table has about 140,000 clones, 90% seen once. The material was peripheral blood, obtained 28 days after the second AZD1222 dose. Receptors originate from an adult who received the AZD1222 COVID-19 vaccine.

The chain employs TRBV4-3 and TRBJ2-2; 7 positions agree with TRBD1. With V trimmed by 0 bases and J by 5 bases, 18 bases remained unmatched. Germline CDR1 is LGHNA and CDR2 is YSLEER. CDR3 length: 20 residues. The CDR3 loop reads CASSQDLVPETGYGTGELFF. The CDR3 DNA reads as TGCGCCAGCAGCCAAGATCTGGTTCCGGAGACAGGGTACGGGACCGGGGAGCTGTTTTTT.

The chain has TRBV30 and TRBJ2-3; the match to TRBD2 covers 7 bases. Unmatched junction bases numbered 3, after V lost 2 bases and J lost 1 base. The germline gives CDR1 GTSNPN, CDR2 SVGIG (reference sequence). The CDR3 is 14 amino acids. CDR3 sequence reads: CAWSPRGGTDTQYF. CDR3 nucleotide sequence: TGTGCCTGGAGTCCCCGGGGGGGCACAGATACGCAGTATTTT.

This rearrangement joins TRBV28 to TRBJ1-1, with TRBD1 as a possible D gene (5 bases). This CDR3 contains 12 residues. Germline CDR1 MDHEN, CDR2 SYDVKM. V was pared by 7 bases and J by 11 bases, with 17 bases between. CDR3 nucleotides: TGTGCCAGCACACTACCCCCAGGGTTGGCTTTCTTT. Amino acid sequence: CASTLPPGLAFF.

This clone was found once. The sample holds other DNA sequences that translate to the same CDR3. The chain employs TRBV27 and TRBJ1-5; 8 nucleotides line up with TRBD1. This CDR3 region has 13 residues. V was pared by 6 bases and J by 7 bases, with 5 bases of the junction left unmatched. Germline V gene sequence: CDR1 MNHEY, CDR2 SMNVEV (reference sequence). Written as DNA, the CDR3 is TGTGCCAGCAGCCTGGACAGGGCGCAGCCCCAGCATTTT. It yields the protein CASSLDRAQPQHF.

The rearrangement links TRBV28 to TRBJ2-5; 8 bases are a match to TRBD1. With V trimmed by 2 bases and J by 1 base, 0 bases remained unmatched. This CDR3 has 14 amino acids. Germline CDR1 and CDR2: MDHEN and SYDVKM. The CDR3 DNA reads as TGTGCCAGCAGTTTACAGGGGGCCCAAGAGACCCAGTACTTC. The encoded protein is CASSLQGAQETQYF.

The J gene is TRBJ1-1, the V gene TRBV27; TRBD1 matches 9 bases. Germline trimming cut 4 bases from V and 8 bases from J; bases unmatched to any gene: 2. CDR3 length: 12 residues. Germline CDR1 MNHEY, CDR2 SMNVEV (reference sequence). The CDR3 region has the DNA TGTGCCAGCAGTTCCGGACAGGGGGAAGCTTTCTTT. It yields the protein CASSSGQGEAFF.

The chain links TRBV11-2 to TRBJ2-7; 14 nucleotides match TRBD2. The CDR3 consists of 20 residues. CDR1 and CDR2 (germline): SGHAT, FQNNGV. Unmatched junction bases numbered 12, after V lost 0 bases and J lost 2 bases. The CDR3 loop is CASSLETGTSGGPLTYEQYF. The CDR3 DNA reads TGTGCCAGCAGCTTAGAAACCGGGACTAGCGGGGGCCCTCTAACCTACGAGCAGTACTTC.

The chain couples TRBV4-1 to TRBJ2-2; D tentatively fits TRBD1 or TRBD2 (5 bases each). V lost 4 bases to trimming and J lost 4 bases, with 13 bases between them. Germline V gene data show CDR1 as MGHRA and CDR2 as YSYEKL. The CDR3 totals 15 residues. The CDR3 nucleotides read TGCGCCAGCAGCCCGGGACCCATGGGCACCGGGGAGCTGTTTTTT. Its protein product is CASSPGPMGTGELFF.

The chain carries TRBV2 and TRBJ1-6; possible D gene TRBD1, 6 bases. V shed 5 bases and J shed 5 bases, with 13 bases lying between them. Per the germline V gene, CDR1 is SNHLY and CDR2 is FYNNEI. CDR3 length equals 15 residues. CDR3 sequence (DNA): TGTGCCAGCAGTTCCGACAGGACTAATAATTCACCCCTCCACTTT. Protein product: CASSSDRTNNSPLHF.

CDR3 coding DNA: TGCGCCAGCAGCCAAGATCGGGGGGGATCGAACACCGGGGAGCTGTTTTTT. Residues: CASSQDRGGSNTGELFF. The chain joins TRBV4-3 to TRBJ2-2, with 8 bases that match TRBD2. J lost 0 bases, V lost 0 bases, and 3 bases had no gene match. CDR1 and CDR2 (germline): LGHNA, YSLEER. The CDR3 runs 17 residues.

CDR3 DNA: TGTGCCAGCAGCTTAGGGGATTCACCCCTCCACTTT. Protein: CASSLGDSPLHF. The chain uses TRBV7-9 and TRBJ1-6; D is unresolved. The CDR3 consists of 12 residues. Germline CDR1 reads SEHNR; CDR2 reads FQNEAQ (reference sequence). The V end lost 1 base, the J end lost 8 bases, and 3 bases lay between the germline ends.

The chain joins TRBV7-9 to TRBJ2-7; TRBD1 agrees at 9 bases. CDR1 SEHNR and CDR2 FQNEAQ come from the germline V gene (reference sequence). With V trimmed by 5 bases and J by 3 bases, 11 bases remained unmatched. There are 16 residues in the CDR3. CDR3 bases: TGTGCCAGCAGCCGGGACAGGGCCTTGGTCCGCTACGAGCAGTACTTC. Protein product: CASSRDRALVRYEQYF.

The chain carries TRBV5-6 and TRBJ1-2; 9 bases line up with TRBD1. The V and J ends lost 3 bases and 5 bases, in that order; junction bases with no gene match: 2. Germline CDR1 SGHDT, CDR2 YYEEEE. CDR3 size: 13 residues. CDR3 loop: CASSWTGAYGYTF. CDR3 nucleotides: TGTGCCAGCAGCTGGACAGGGGCTTATGGCTACACCTTC.

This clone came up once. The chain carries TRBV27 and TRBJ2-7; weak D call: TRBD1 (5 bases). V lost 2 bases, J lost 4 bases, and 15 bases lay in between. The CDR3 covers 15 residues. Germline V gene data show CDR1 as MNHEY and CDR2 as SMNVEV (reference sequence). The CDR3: CASSLRQGLGYEQYF. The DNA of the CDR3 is TGTGCCAGCAGTTTAAGGCAGGGCCTGGGTTACGAGCAGTACTTC.

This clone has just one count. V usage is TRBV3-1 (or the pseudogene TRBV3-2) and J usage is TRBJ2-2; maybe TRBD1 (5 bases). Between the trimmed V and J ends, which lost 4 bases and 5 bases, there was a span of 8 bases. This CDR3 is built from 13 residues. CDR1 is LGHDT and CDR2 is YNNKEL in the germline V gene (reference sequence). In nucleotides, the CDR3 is TGTGCCAGCAGCCCCCAGGGTACCGGGGAGCTGTTTTTT. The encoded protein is CASSPQGTGELFF.

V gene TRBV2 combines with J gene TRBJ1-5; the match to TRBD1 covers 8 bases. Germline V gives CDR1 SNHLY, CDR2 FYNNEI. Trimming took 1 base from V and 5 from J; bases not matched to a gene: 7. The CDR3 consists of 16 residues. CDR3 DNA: TGTGCCAGCAGTGAAGGCGGGGCCAGGGGGCATCAGCCCCAGCATTTT. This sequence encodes CASSEGGARGHQPQHF.

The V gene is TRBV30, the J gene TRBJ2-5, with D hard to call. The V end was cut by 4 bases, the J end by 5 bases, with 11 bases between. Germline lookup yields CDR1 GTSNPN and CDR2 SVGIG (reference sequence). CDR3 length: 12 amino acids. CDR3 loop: CAWNPGPETQYF. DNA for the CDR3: TGTGCCTGGAACCCGGGCCCGGAGACCCAGTACTTC.

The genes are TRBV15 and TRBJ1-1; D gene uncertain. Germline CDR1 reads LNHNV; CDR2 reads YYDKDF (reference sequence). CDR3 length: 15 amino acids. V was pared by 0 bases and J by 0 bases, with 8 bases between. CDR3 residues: CATSRDNTVNTEAFF. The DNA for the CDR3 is TGTGCCACCAGCAGAGATAATACGGTGAACACTGAAGCTTTCTTT.

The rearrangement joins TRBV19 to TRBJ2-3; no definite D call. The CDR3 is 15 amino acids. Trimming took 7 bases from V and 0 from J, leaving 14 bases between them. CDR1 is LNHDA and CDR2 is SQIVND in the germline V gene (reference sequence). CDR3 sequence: CASKVLDGSTDTQYF. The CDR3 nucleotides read TGTGCCAGTAAGGTTTTGGACGGCAGCACAGATACGCAGTATTTT.

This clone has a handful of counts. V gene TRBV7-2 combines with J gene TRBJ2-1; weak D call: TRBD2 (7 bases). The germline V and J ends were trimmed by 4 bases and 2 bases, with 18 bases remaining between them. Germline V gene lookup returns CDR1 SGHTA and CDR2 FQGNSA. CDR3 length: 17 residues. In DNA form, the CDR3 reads TGTGCCAGCAGCTCATCAAGGGGGGGATATACCTACAATGAGCAGTTCTTC. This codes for CASSSSRGGYTYNEQFF.

The CDR3 sequence: CASSQDPPGHGELFF. CDR3 nucleotides: TGTGCCAGCAGCCAAGATCCCCCTGGCCACGGGGAGCTGTTTTTT. The rearrangement joins TRBV3-1 (or the pseudogene TRBV3-2) to TRBJ2-2, with no clear D. The germline V gene encodes CDR1 LGHDT and CDR2 YNNKEL (reference sequence). V was cut by 0 bases and J by 7 bases, with 12 bases left in between. The CDR3 length is 15 residues.

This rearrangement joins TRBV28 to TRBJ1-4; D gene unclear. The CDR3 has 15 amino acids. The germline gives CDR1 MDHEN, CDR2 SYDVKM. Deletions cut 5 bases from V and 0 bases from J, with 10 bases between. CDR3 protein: CASSGVGATNEKLFF. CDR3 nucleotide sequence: TGTGCCAGCAGTGGGGTTGGGGCAACTAATGAAAAACTGTTTTTT.

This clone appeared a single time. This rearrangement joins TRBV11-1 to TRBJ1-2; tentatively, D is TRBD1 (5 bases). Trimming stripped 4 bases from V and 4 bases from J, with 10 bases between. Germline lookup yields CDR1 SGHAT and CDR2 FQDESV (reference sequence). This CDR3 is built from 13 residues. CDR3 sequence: CASSSRDVYGYTF. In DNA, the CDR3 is TGTGCCAGCAGCTCCCGGGACGTCTATGGCTACACCTTC.

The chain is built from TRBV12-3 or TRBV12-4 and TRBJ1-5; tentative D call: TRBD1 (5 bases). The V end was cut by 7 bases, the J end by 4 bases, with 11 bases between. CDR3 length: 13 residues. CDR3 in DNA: TGTGCCAGCAAGGGGACCGGGAATCAGCCCCAGCATTTT. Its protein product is CASKGTGNQPQHF.

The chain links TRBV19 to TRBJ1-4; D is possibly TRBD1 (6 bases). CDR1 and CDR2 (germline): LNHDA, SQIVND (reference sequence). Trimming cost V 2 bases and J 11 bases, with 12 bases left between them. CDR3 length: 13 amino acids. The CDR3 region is CASSIRRGGKLFF. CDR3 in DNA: TGTGCCAGTAGTATAAGAAGGGGGGGCAAACTGTTTTTT.

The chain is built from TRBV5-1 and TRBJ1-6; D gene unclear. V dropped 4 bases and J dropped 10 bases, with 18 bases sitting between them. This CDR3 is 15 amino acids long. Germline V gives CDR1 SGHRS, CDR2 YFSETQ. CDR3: CASSALWAGASPLHF. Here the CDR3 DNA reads TGCGCCAGCAGCGCCCTTTGGGCAGGTGCATCACCCCTCCACTTT.

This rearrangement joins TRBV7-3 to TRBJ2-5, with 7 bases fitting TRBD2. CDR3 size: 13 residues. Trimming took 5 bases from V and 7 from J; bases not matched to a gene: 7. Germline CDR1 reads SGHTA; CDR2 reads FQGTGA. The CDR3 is CASSLVGEGTQYF. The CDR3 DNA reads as TGTGCCAGCAGCCTGGTCGGGGAGGGGACCCAGTACTTC.

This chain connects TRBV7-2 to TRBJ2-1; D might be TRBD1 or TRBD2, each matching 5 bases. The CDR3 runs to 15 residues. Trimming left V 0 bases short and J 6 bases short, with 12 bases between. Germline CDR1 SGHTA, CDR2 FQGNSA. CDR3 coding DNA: TGTGCCAGCAGCTTAGCCGGGACCCCCAGCAATGAGCAGTTCTTC. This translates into CASSLAGTPSNEQFF. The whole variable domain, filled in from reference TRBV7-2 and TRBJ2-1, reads GAGVSQSPSNKVTEKGKDVELRCDPISGHTALYWYRQSLGQGLEFLIYFQGNSAPDKSGLPSDRFSAERTGGSVSTLTIQRTQQEDSAVYLCASSLAGTPSNEQFFGPGTRLTVL.

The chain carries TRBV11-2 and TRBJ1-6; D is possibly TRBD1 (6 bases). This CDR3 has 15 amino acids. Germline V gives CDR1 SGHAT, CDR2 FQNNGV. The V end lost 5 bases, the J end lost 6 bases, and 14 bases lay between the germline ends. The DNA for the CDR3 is TGTGCCAGCAGCCGTGGTCAGGGGAGTAATTCACCCCTCCACTTT. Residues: CASSRGQGSNSPLHF.

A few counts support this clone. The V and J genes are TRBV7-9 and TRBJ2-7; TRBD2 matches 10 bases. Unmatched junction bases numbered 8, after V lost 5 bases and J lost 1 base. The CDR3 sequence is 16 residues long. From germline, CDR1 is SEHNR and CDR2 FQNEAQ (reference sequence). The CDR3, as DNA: TGTGCCAGCAGCCCCCCCTCTAGCGGGGGTTCCTACGAGCAGTACTTC. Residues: CASSPPSSGGSYEQYF.